Shown below are 29 T cell receptor beta chains from a single sample sequenced in a study of neurological immune-mediated disorders. TCRdb recomputed calls from the 5' RACE reads with MiXCR, one row per CDR3 protein. The sample records 55,000 to 60,000 distinct CDR3 sequences, under 4.5% being singletons. Sequenced material: PBMCs. These receptor sequences come from a woman aged 25 to 39 with multiple sclerosis.

This clonotype has ten or more counts. The J gene is TRBJ1-2, the V gene TRBV5-5, with D possibly being TRBD1 (5 bases). V gave up 2 bases and J gave up 3 bases, with 11 bases separating them. The CDR3 loop spans 14 amino acids. From germline, CDR1 is SGHKS and CDR2 YYEKEE (reference sequence). CDR3 coding DNA: TGTGCCAGCAGCTTAGGGACTATTGACTATGGCTACACCTTC. This sequence encodes CASSLGTIDYGYTF.

CDR3 region: CASSYSDSLNEKLFF. CDR3 DNA: TGTGCCAGCAGTTACTCGGACAGCCTTAATGAAAAACTGTTTTTT. V usage is TRBV6-5 and J usage is TRBJ1-4, with D possibly TRBD1 on 6 matching bases. This CDR3 has 15 amino acids. V gave up 0 bases and J gave up 4 bases, with 9 bases separating them. Germline CDR1 is MNHEY and CDR2 is SVGAGI.

This clonotype was picked up many times. The chain carries TRBV5-6 and TRBJ1-2; D gene unclear. The germline CDR1 and CDR2 sequences are SGHDT and YYEEEE. The CDR3 extends over 12 amino acids. The V gene lost 3 bases and the J gene lost 3 bases, with 6 bases spanning the gap. CDR3 in amino acids: CASSSGDYGYTF. The DNA of the CDR3 is TGTGCCAGCAGCTCCGGAGACTATGGCTACACCTTC.

This clonotype was counted ten times or more. At one boundary the junction diverges from the germline segment, which might be a read error. The chain carries TRBV6-5 and TRBJ1-5; TRBD1 is a possible D gene (5 bases). This CDR3 spans 15 amino acids. The germline V gene encodes CDR1 MNHEY and CDR2 SVGAGI. As DNA, the CDR3 is TGTGCCAGCAGTCCCGGGAGGGGTGGCAATCAGCCCCAGAATTTT. Its translation is CASSPGRGGNQPQNF.

This clonotype appeared many times. This chain uses TRBV29-1 with TRBJ2-7; 16 nucleotides align to TRBD2. The trim removed 7 bases at V and 2 bases at J, leaving 11 bases unmatched. Germline loops: CDR1 SQVTM, CDR2 ANQGSEA. The CDR3 has 17 residues. CDR3 bases: TGCAGCGCGACGAGGGGACTAGCGGGAGGGCCGCCCTACGAGCAGTACTTC. Its protein product is CSATRGLAGGPPYEQYF.

In its sample, this clonotype was seen many times. This sequence joins TRBV6-4 and TRBJ2-1; 13 nucleotides agree with TRBD2. The germline V gene encodes CDR1 MRHNA and CDR2 SNTAGT. The CDR3 covers 15 residues. J lost 8 bases, V lost 6 bases, and 7 bases had no gene match. The CDR3 nucleotides read TGTGCCAGCAGCCGACTAGCGGGAGGTAGCGATGAGCAGTTCTTC. Its protein is CASSRLAGGSDEQFF.

This clonotype was counted between two and nine times. The V and J genes are TRBV29-1 and TRBJ2-1, with D unclear. There are 14 residues in the CDR3. The V end lost 6 bases, the J end lost 3 bases, and 15 bases lay between the germline ends. CDR1 and CDR2 from the germline V gene are SQVTM and ANQGSEA. The CDR3 region has the DNA TGCAGCGTGGAGCAACGGATCTTCTACAATGAGCAGTTCTTC. It is translated as CSVEQRIFYNEQFF.

Points on this clonotype: A much bigger clone sits one base away, suggesting this may be a read error. J is TRBJ2-3 and V is TRBV20-1; maybe TRBD2 (6 bases). CDR3 size: 15 residues. Germline values: CDR1 DFQATT, CDR2 SNEGSKA (reference sequence). The CDR3 region has the DNA TGCAGTGCCGGGACTTTTGGCGGGGTCACATATACGCAGTATTTT. It is translated as CSAGTFGGVTYTQYF.

In its sample, this clonotype was seen many times. This chain joins TRBV5-1 and TRBJ1-4, with D unresolved. Germline V lookup: CDR1 SGHRS, CDR2 YFSETQ. The length of the CDR3 is 15 residues. V dropped 0 bases and J dropped 6 bases, with 12 bases sitting between them. The CDR3 DNA reads as TGCGCCAGCAGCTTGGGAGGGCGGTTATATGAAAAACTGTTTTTT. Its translation is CASSLGGRLYEKLFF.

The chain joins TRBV12-3 or TRBV12-4 to TRBJ1-4; no reliable D call. V shed 4 bases and J shed 4 bases, with 4 bases lying between them. The CDR3 is 12 residues long. The DNA of the CDR3 is TGTGCCAGCAGTTCCCTTAATGAAAAACTGTTTTTT. Its protein is CASSSLNEKLFF.

This clonotype was seen a few times. The chain recombines TRBV10-2 with TRBJ2-2; perhaps TRBD1 as D (5 bases). V lost 4 bases and J lost 5, with 8 bases in between. Germline loops: CDR1 WSHSY, CDR2 SAAADI. CDR3 size: 13 residues. DNA for the CDR3: TGCGCCAGCAGTGCCAAGGGGACCGGGGAGCTGTTTTTT. Translation gives CASSAKGTGELFF.

This clonotype appeared many times. V and J are TRBV6-5 and TRBJ1-2; D gene ambiguous. CDR3 length: 14 residues. V was pared by 0 bases and J by 3 bases, with 8 bases between. Germline-derived CDR1 and CDR2 are MNHEY and SVGAGI. CDR3 DNA sequence: TGTGCCAGCAGTTACTCCAGCGGCCACTATGGCTACACCTTC. It specifies CASSYSSGHYGYTF.

This clonotype was seen repeatedly, ten times or more. V usage is TRBV20-1 and J usage is TRBJ2-1, with 12 bases aligning to TRBD2. J lost 4 bases, V lost 3 bases, and 4 bases had no gene match. The CDR3 sequence is 15 residues long. Germline assignment: CDR1 DFQATT and CDR2 SNEGSKA (reference sequence). CDR3 in amino acids: CSARTLAGGYNEQFF. The CDR3 DNA follows: TGCAGTGCTAGGACACTAGCGGGAGGATACAATGAGCAGTTCTTC.

This clonotype was seen ten or more times. The CDR3 nucleotides read TGTGCCAGCAGCTTTGGACTAGCGGGGGCCCAGGGGACCGGGGAGCTGTTTTTT. Its protein is CASSFGLAGAQGTGELFF. The V call is TRBV11-2, the J call TRBJ2-2, with 13 bases lining up with TRBD2. Germline CDR1 and CDR2: SGHAT and FQNNGV. The V gene end was trimmed by 3 bases and the J gene end by 5 bases; junction bases not matched to a gene: 9. CDR3 length: 18 residues.

This clonotype showed up many times. The chain employs TRBV7-8 and TRBJ2-3; D call uncertain. In germline, CDR1 is SGHVS, CDR2 FQNEAQ. This CDR3 is built from 12 residues. V was pared by 7 bases and J by 0 bases, with 5 bases between. The CDR3 loop is CASTLSTDTQYF. The CDR3 DNA is TGTGCCAGCACCCTTAGCACAGATACGCAGTATTTT.

The chain is built from TRBV13 and TRBJ1-1, with D possibly TRBD1 on 6 matching bases. From germline, CDR1 is PRHDT and CDR2 FYEKMQ (reference sequence). V shed 9 bases and J shed 6 bases, with 23 bases lying between them. This CDR3 region has 15 residues. The DNA for the CDR3 is TGTGCCAGTATGGACAGCGAGACACAAGGTCCTGAAGCTTTCTTT. Its translation is CASMDSETQGPEAFF. The whole variable domain, remainder taken from reference TRBV13 and TRBJ1-1, is AAGVIQSPRHLIKEKRETATLKCYPIPRHDTVYWYQQGPGQDPQFLISFYEKMQSDKGSIPDRFSAQQFSDYHSELNMSSLELGDSALYFCASMDSETQGPEAFFGQGTRLTVV.

This clonotype has just a few counts. The junction departs from the called germline gene at one end, perhaps through a read error. J is TRBJ1-5 and V is TRBV24-1, with D unresolved. The V gene's germline CDR1 is KGHDR and CDR2 SFDVKD. The CDR3 is 12 residues long. CDR3 region: CATSDPNQPQNF. In nucleotides, the CDR3 is TGTGCCACCAGTGATCCGAATCAGCCCCAGAATTTT.

By its share, this clonotype is medium-sized. The V call is TRBV12-3 or TRBV12-4, the J call TRBJ2-3; 7 bases are a match to TRBD2. This CDR3 region has 15 residues. The ends lost 5 bases at V and 4 bases at J; junction bases unmatched: 9. CDR3 sequence reads: CASSPTGGRADTQYF. In DNA form, the CDR3 reads TGTGCCAGCAGTCCAACGGGAGGACGAGCAGATACGCAGTATTTT.

This clonotype was picked up many times. At one boundary the junction diverges from the germline segment, which might be a read error. The V gene is TRBV7-8, the J gene TRBJ1-5; D is possibly TRBD1 (6 bases). This CDR3 contains 16 residues. The V gene's germline CDR1 is SGHVS and CDR2 FQNEAQ. The CDR3, as DNA: TGTGCCAGCAGCTCAATTGACAGGTGGGGCAATCAGCCCCAGAATTTT. The encoded protein is CASSSIDRWGNQPQNF. Supplemented by reference TRBV7-8 and TRBJ1-5, the full variable domain reads GAGVSQSPRYKVAKRGQDVALRCDPISGHVSLFWYQQALGQGPEFLTYFQNEAQLDKSGLPSDRFFAERPEGSVSTLKIQRTQQEDSAVYLCASSSIDRWGNQPQNFGDGTRLSIL.

This clonotype was counted at least ten times. J is TRBJ2-5 and V is TRBV6-5, with TRBD2 matching 9 bases. J was trimmed by 2 bases and V by 2 bases; bases with no gene match: 3. CDR3 length: 15 residues. Germline V gene data show CDR1 as MNHEY and CDR2 as SVGAGI. Here the CDR3 DNA reads TGTGCCAGCAGTTACCTAGCGGGACCTCAAGAGACCCAGTACTTC. Translating gives CASSYLAGPQETQYF.

In this sample, this clonotype turned up many times. The rearrangement uses TRBV5-1 and TRBJ2-1, with 7 bases aligning to TRBD1. There are 13 residues in the CDR3. Germline CDR1 and CDR2: SGHRS and YFSETQ. V was pared by 3 bases and J by 10 bases, with 7 bases of the junction left unmatched. DNA of the CDR3: TGCGCCAGCAGCTCTGTTCTAGGGGGCGAGCAGTTCTTC. This encodes CASSSVLGGEQFF.

V usage is TRBV5-1 and J usage is TRBJ2-3; TRBD2 might be the D (6 bases). CDR1 is SGHRS, CDR2 YFSETQ, per germline. The CDR3 consists of 16 residues. V was trimmed by 0 bases and J by 0 bases, leaving 11 bases between them. The CDR3 coding sequence is TGCGCCAGCAGCTTGGAGGCGGGGCCGAGCACAGATACGCAGTATTTT. Translating gives CASSLEAGPSTDTQYF.

This clonotype was observed many times. A read error may account for a junction end that differs from germline. The V and J genes are TRBV9 and TRBJ1-5, with a tentative D call TRBD1 (5 bases). Germline V lookup: CDR1 SGDLS, CDR2 YYNGEE. The CDR3 runs 14 residues. Written as DNA, the CDR3 is TGTGCCAGCAGCCCAAGGGGTGGCAATCAGCCCCAGAATTTT. Translation: CASSPRGGNQPQNF.

The table lists this clonotype with many counts. V usage is TRBV4-1 and J usage is TRBJ2-3, with D tentatively TRBD1 or TRBD2 (5 bases each). The V end lost 6 bases, the J end lost 4 bases, and 11 bases lay between the germline ends. The CDR3 consists of 13 residues. Looked up from germline, CDR1 is MGHRA and CDR2 is YSYEKL. In DNA form, the CDR3 reads TGCGCCAGCAGGGGGGATCCCTCAGATACGCAGTATTTT. This translates into CASRGDPSDTQYF.

This clonotype was seen ten or more times. One end of the junction is discordant with germline, which a read error may explain. The chain uses TRBV7-7 and TRBJ2-3; D perhaps matches TRBD1 (6 bases). The CDR3 is 13 amino acids. The germline V gene has CDR1 SSHAT and CDR2 FNYEAQ (reference sequence). Written as DNA, the CDR3 is TGTGCTAGCAGCCGGACAGCCGCAGATACGCAGTATTTT. Protein sequence: CASSRTAADTQYF.

This clonotype was seen ten or more times. The gene calls are TRBV14 and TRBJ2-2, with D maybe TRBD2 (6 bases). Trimming pared 0 bases from V and 5 bases from J, leaving 10 bases between. The CDR3 consists of 15 residues. CDR1 and CDR2 from the germline V gene are SGHDN and FVKESK. CDR3 amino acids: CASSQDRAGTGELFF. The CDR3 DNA is TGTGCCAGCAGCCAAGATCGGGCGGGGACCGGGGAGCTGTTTTTT.

This clonotype has ten or more counts. This chain joins TRBV4-1 and TRBJ1-2; possibly TRBD1 for D (5 bases). V was clipped by 3 bases and J by 4 bases, with 9 bases between them. The CDR3 is 13 amino acids. Germline CDR1 and CDR2: MGHRA and YSYEKL. The CDR3 spells CASSQRGPYGYTF. CDR3 bases: TGCGCCAGCAGCCAGAGGGGACCCTATGGCTACACCTTC.

Ten or more counts support this clonotype. The chain carries TRBV20-1 and TRBJ2-5, with 7 nucleotides matching TRBD2. Germline CDR1 DFQATT, CDR2 SNEGSKA (reference sequence). V shed 0 bases, J shed 5 bases, and the junction held 3 bases outside the gene matches. CDR3 length: 13 amino acids. The CDR3 sequence is CSARDVLAETQYF. In nucleotides, the CDR3 is TGCAGTGCTAGAGACGTACTAGCGGAGACCCAGTACTTC.

This clonotype was counted many times. V usage is TRBV6-5 and J usage is TRBJ2-1, with D maybe TRBD2 (6 bases). Germline V gene sequence: CDR1 MNHEY, CDR2 SVGAGI. With 5 bases removed from V and 6 bases from J, the gap between germline ends came to 17 bases. CDR3 length equals 15 residues. The CDR3 nucleotides are TGTGCCAGCAGTCGCCCCACACTAGCATCCAATGAGCAGTTCTTC. This encodes CASSRPTLASNEQFF.